This is a list of T cell receptor beta chains from one sample in a study of shared clonotypes between healthy human individuals. The table came from immunoSEQ multiplex PCR; TCRdb's copy has only in-frame clones and leaves some out. The sample yields about 2 million clones, roughly 95% seen once. What was sequenced was naive CD8+ T cells sorted from blood. The receptors here all came from a man younger than 30 in good health. CDR3s include the opening cysteine and the closing phenylalanine or tryptophan. D genes are given only for firm matches. Only some rows state a clone size, as once, few, many or a class for expanded clones.

d_gene	v_gene	abundance	j_gene	CDR3aa	CDR3nt
TRBD2	TRBV7-2	NA	TRBJ2-2	CASSLVPSGRADGELFF	TGTGCCAGCAGCTTAGTCCCCAGCGGGAGGGCCGACGGGGAGCTGTTTTTT
TRBD1	TRBV5-8	NA	TRBJ2-7	CASSLDGTVYEQYF	TGTGCCAGCAGCTTGGACGGGACAGTCTACGAGCAGTACTTC
NA	TRBV5-6	NA	TRBJ2-3	CASSFFGVVDTQYF	TGTGCCAGCAGCTTTTTTGGGGTAGTAGATACGCAGTATTTT
NA	TRBV16	once	TRBJ1-1	CASSPSGEMNTEAFF	TGTGCCAGCAGCCCTTCGGGGGAGATGAACACTGAAGCTTTCTTT
TRBD2	TRBV27	NA	TRBJ2-7	CASSTSAGEASYEQYF	TGTGCCAGCAGTACCTCAGCGGGGGAAGCCTCCTACGAGCAGTACTTC
NA	TRBV13	NA	TRBJ1-3	CASSPTDRGESGNTIYF	TGTGCCAGCAGTCCTACAGATAGGGGGGAAAGTGGAAACACCATATATTTT
NA	TRBV18	once	TRBJ1-5	CASSPQFGRNQPQHF	TGTGCCAGCTCACCACAGTTTGGACGGAATCAGCCCCAGCATTTT
NA	TRBV10-2	NA	TRBJ2-3	CASSEPVDGFHAQYF	TGCGCCAGCAGTGAGCCAGTGGACGGTTTTCACGCGCAGTATTTT
TRBD1	TRBV7-9	NA	TRBJ1-1	CASSPIPGQGAGTEAFF	TGTGCCAGCAGCCCTATACCAGGACAGGGGGCTGGTACTGAAGCTTTCTTT
NA	TRBV5-8	NA	TRBJ1-4	CASSTFGGRINEKLFF	TGTGCCAGCAGCACTTTTGGAGGGAGAATAAATGAAAAACTGTTTTTT
TRBD1	TRBV4-1	NA	TRBJ1-5	CASSLTGTGGFNQPQHF	TGCGCCAGCAGCCTTACCGGGACAGGGGGTTTCAATCAGCCCCAGCATTTT
TRBD1	TRBV9	NA	TRBJ1-1	CASSLTGGTEAFF	TGTGCCAGCAGCCTGACAGGGGGCACTGAAGCTTTCTTT
NA	TRBV7-9	NA	TRBJ2-5	CASSSLVPAGETQYF	TGTGCCAGCAGCAGCTTAGTCCCAGCGGGAGAGACCCAGTACTTC
NA	TRBV2	NA	TRBJ2-1	CASSDFDGGQEQFF	TGTGCCAGCAGTGATTTTGACGGGGGCCAGGAGCAGTTCTTC
TRBD2	TRBV6-5	NA	TRBJ2-7	CASSLTSGSRYEQYF	TGTGCCAGCAGCTTGACTAGCGGGAGTAGGTACGAGCAGTACTTC
NA	TRBV19	NA	TRBJ1-1	CASSIYGGLTEAFF	TGTGCCAGTAGTATTTACGGGGGCCTCACTGAAGCTTTCTTT
TRBD1	TRBV6-1	NA	TRBJ2-7	CASSDLLGDRGPYEQYF	TGTGCCAGCAGTGACCTTTTAGGGGACAGGGGCCCCTACGAGCAGTACTTC
NA	TRBV7-9	NA	TRBJ2-7	CASSWDLGQFNEQYF	TGTGCCAGCAGCTGGGACTTGGGACAGTTTAACGAGCAGTACTTC